This is a list of T cell receptor beta chains from one sample in a study of blood T cells in healthy people across ages. MiXCR was run by TCRdb on the 5' RACE reads, yielding one entry per CDR3 protein. The repertoire has about 1.4 million distinct CDR3 sequences, approximately 60% of them found once; the top ten carry 5% to 7%. The sample was blood. The receptors stem from a man aged 18 to 35 in good health. The CDR3 runs from the conserved cysteine through the conserved F or W. D genes are given only for firm matches. Expanded clones get a size class; other rows say once, few or many, or leave the size out.

clone_size,j_call,d_call,v_call,cdr3_aa,cdr3_nt
-,TRBJ1-1,TRBD1,TRBV27,CASSLYRGSTEAFF,TGTGCCAGCAGTTTGTACAGGGGTTCCACTGAAGCTTTCTTT
-,TRBJ1-4,-,TRBV4-1,CASSQVWGRTSEKLFF,TGCGCCAGCAGCCAAGTTTGGGGCAGGACTAGTGAAAAACTGTTTTTT
-,TRBJ2-1,-,TRBV4-2,CASSPLDSGNEQFF,TGTGCCAGCAGCCCATTGGACTCCGGGAATGAGCAGTTCTTC
once,TRBJ2-7,TRBD1,TRBV29-1,CSVEALDRGNEQYF,TGCAGCGTTGAAGCCTTGGACAGGGGCAACGAGCAGTACTTC
-,TRBJ2-3,-,TRBV28,CASSSPTYLGGGTDTQYF,TGTGCCAGCAGTTCCCCCACTTATCTCGGAGGGGGCACAGATACGCAGTATTTT
-,TRBJ1-1,-,TRBV4-2,CASSRRDNTEAFF,TGTGCCAGCAGCCGCAGGGATAACACTGAAGCTTTCTTT
few,TRBJ2-6,-,TRBV7-9,CASSFGRRTTGANVLTF,TGTGCCAGCAGCTTTGGACGGCGGACTACTGGGGCCAACGTCCTGACTTTC
-,TRBJ1-2,TRBD1,TRBV7-9,CASSPVKGAPNYGYTF,TGTGCCAGCAGCCCAGTAAAGGGGGCTCCTAACTATGGCTACACCTTC
-,TRBJ2-5,-,TRBV7-9,CASSLSATPGEQYF,TGTGCCAGCAGCTTGAGCGCTACGCCGGGGGAGCAGTACTTC
-,TRBJ2-7,TRBD1,TRBV5-1,CASTLLPGQDSSYEQYF,TGCGCCAGCACCCTTCTCCCCGGACAGGATTCCTCCTACGAGCAGTACTTC
few,TRBJ2-3,-,TRBV7-9,CASSFSYPDTQYF,TGTGCCAGCAGCTTCTCCTATCCAGATACGCAGTATTTT
-,TRBJ2-3,-,TRBV28,CASSLSPITGTQYF,TGTGCCAGCAGTTTATCCCCTATTACAGGTACGCAGTATTTT
-,TRBJ2-3,-,TRBV6-5,CASSYTKTHTDTKYF,TGTGCCAGCAGTTACACTAAGACTCACACAGATACGAAGTATTTT
-,TRBJ2-1,-,TRBV20-1,CSARLRGWETQFF,TGCAGTGCTAGACTCCGGGGTTGGGAGACCCAGTTCTTC
-,TRBJ2-7,-,TRBV5-1,CASSLSLTGDSYEQYF,TGCGCCAGCAGCTTGTCCTTGACAGGAGATTCCTACGAGCAGTACTTC
few,TRBJ1-2,-,TRBV5-1,CASSLDLAGYTF,TGCGCCAGCAGCTTGGACCTGGCTGGCTACACCTTC
-,TRBJ1-1,-,TRBV6-6,CATLLTGTEAFF,TGTGCCACCCTACTAACGGGGACTGAAGCTTTCTTT
-,TRBJ1-4,TRBD1,TRBV12-3/TRBV12-4,CASSLSGQAGNEKLFF,TGTGCCAGCAGTTTATCCGGACAGGCGGGTAATGAAAAACTGTTTTTT
-,TRBJ2-3,TRBD2,TRBV4-1,CASSVGLAGIRTDTQYF,TGCGCCAGCAGTGTCGGACTAGCGGGGATCCGCACAGATACGCAGTATTTT
-,TRBJ2-7,-,TRBV18,CASSPLDRFYEQYF,TGTGCCAGCTCACCACTGGACAGATTCTACGAGCAGTACTTC
once,TRBJ2-3,TRBD1,TRBV5-1,CASSLAGQGRTDTQYF,TGCGCCAGCAGCTTGGCAGGACAGGGGAGAACAGATACGCAGTATTTT
-,TRBJ2-1,TRBD2,TRBV4-2,CASSQDEVLAVYNEQFF,TGTGCCAGCAGCCAAGACGAGGTGCTAGCGGTGTACAATGAGCAGTTCTTC
-,TRBJ2-1,-,TRBV7-2,CASSPRNPGSRLNEQFF,TGTGCCAGCAGCCCAAGAAACCCCGGTTCTAGGTTAAATGAGCAGTTCTTC
few,TRBJ2-6,-,TRBV10-3,CAISESGRTGANVLTF,TGTGCCATCAGTGAGTCGGGGAGGACTGGGGCCAACGTCCTGACTTTC
-,TRBJ1-2,-,TRBV21-1,CASSKSVREYTF,TGTGCCAGCAGCAAATCAGTGAGGGAATACACCTTC
-,TRBJ2-1,TRBD2,TRBV29-1,CSVVGTSGAYNEQFF,TGCAGCGTGGTTGGGACTAGCGGAGCCTACAATGAGCAGTTCTTC
-,TRBJ1-5,-,TRBV9,CASSVATGQPQHF,TGTGCCAGCAGCGTAGCTACGGGGCAGCCCCAGCATTTT
few,TRBJ1-2,-,TRBV6-2/TRBV6-3,CASSYRQLGGYTF,TGTGCCAGCAGTTACAGGCAATTGGGCGGCTACACCTTC
-,TRBJ2-3,TRBD2,TRBV5-1,CASSPQRGITDTQYF,TGCGCCAGCAGCCCGCAGCGGGGGATCACAGATACGCAGTATTTT
-,TRBJ2-1,TRBD2,TRBV4-1,CASSPARAGDYNEQFF,TGCGCCAGCAGCCCCGCTCGGGCGGGAGACTACAATGAGCAGTTCTTC
once,TRBJ2-1,TRBD2,TRBV7-9,CASTGLAGVRGQFF,TGTGCCAGCACGGGACTAGCGGGAGTACGGGGACAGTTCTTC
few,TRBJ2-7,TRBD1,TRBV10-3,CAISEPTGVTAHEQYF,TGTGCCATCAGTGAGCCGACAGGGGTAACAGCACACGAGCAGTACTTC
-,TRBJ2-1,-,TRBV5-1,CASSLSGHTYNEQFF,TGCGCCAGCAGCTTGTCCGGACATACCTACAATGAGCAGTTCTTC
-,TRBJ1-1,-,TRBV4-1,CASKEVVNTEAFF,TGCGCCAGCAAAGAGGTGGTGAACACTGAAGCTTTCTTT
-,TRBJ1-1,-,TRBV10-2,CASSESKTGQKDTEAFF,TGCGCCAGCAGTGAGTCGAAAACAGGACAGAAAGACACTGAGGCTTTCTTT
few,TRBJ2-1,-,TRBV6-5,CASSYRDGGINEQFF,TGTGCCAGCAGTTACCGGGACGGAGGGATCAATGAGCAGTTCTTC
-,TRBJ1-2,TRBD1,TRBV7-2,CASSLSTGEGGYTF,TGTGCCAGCAGCCTAAGTACAGGGGAGGGTGGCTACACCTTC
-,TRBJ2-7,TRBD1,TRBV3-1,CASRTGTGPPYEQYF,TGTGCCAGCAGGACCGGGACAGGGCCACCCTACGAGCAGTACTTC
-,TRBJ1-1,-,TRBV29-1,CSVAREMPEAFF,TGCAGCGTTGCTAGGGAAATGCCTGAAGCTTTCTTT